Listed below are T cell receptor beta chains from one sample, sequenced in a study of Graves' ophthalmopathy and Graves' hyperthyroidism. TCRdb passed the multiplex PCR reads through MiXCR, listing each CDR3 protein once. The sample yields roughly 230,000 distinct CDR3 sequences, 20% to 25% seen once. Sequenced sample: peripheral blood. These receptors were taken from a woman in her 50s with Graves' ophthalmopathy. The CDR3 runs from the conserved cysteine through the conserved F or W. Each record gives: D gene, clone size, J gene, V gene, CDR3 protein, CDR3 DNA. D genes are given only for firm matches. Rows may omit the clone size; those that give it use once, few, many or a size class.

TRBD2 | . | TRBJ2-5 | TRBV20-1 | CSAREGSGRETQYF | TGCAGTGCTAGAGAGGGTAGCGGGAGAGAGACCCAGTACTTC
TRBD1 | many | TRBJ2-7 | TRBV4-1 | CASSQDRVSYEQYF | TGCGCCAGCAGCCAGGACAGGGTCAGCTACGAGCAGTACTTC
TRBD1 | many | TRBJ2-7 | TRBV9 | CASSPRGQGRYEQYF | TGTGCCAGCAGCCCCCGCGGACAGGGACGCTACGAGCAGTACTTC
. | . | TRBJ1-1 | TRBV11-1 | CASSLSLYAENTEAFF | TGTGCCAGCAGCTTGTCTCTTTACGCTGAGAACACTGAAGCTTTCTTT
TRBD1 | many | TRBJ1-2 | TRBV30 | CAWKKQGDGYTF | TGTGCCTGGAAAAAACAGGGGGATGGCTACACCTTC
. | . | TRBJ1-1 | TRBV7-9 | CASSPTDRNTEAFF | TGTGCCAGCAGCCCCACCGACAGGAACACTGAAGCTTTCTTT
TRBD2 | many | TRBJ2-7 | TRBV28 | CASSSPTSGRVLYEQYF | TGTGCCAGCAGTTCCCCCACTAGCGGGAGGGTATTGTACGAGCAGTACTTC
. | many | TRBJ2-7 | TRBV6-5 | CASSYSPRSMGYEQYF | TGTGCCAGCAGTTACTCCCCACGTTCTATGGGCTACGAGCAGTACTTC
TRBD2 | . | TRBJ2-2 | TRBV11-1 | CASSLILAGVPTGELFF | TGTGCCAGCAGCTTAATCCTAGCGGGAGTCCCCACCGGGGAGCTGTTTTTT
TRBD1 | many | TRBJ1-5 | TRBV15 | CATSRGFGGGVNQPQHF | TGTGCCACCAGCAGAGGGTTCGGAGGGGGCGTTAATCAGCCCCAGCATTTT
. | . | TRBJ1-1 | TRBV4-2 | CASSQVTGSNTEAFF | TGTGCCAGCAGCCAAGTCACAGGAAGTAACACTGAAGCTTTCTTT
. | . | TRBJ2-2 | TRBV27 | CASTAPGHNLGELFF | TGTGCCAGCACTGCACCGGGACACAACCTCGGGGAGCTGTTTTTT
. | . | TRBJ2-5 | TRBV12-3/TRBV12-4 | CASSYSSGFQETQYF | TGTGCCAGCAGTTACTCGTCAGGTTTCCAAGAGACCCAGTACTTC
. | many | TRBJ2-7 | TRBV2 | CASTGSYEQYF | TGTGCCAGCACCGGGAGCTACGAGCAGTACTTC
. | many | TRBJ2-2 | TRBV6-5 | CASATGRNTGELFF | TGTGCCAGCGCTACAGGGCGGAACACCGGGGAGCTGTTTTTT
TRBD1 | many | TRBJ2-5 | TRBV12-5 | CASGLVRDRAVETQYF | TGTGCTAGTGGTTTGGTACGGGACAGGGCGGTTGAGACCCAGTACTTC
. | many | TRBJ1-6 | TRBV6-5 | CASSYSGGDSPLHF | TGTGCCAGCAGTTACTCAGGGGGAGATTCACCCCTCCACTTT
. | many | TRBJ1-2 | TRBV12-3/TRBV12-4 | CASSPRTISYGYTF | TGTGCCAGCAGTCCCAGGACAATAAGCTATGGCTACACCTTC
. | . | TRBJ2-7 | TRBV3-1 | CASSQSPQPYYEQYF | TGTGCCAGCAGCCAATCCCCACAACCCTACTACGAGCAGTACTTC
. | many | TRBJ2-7 | TRBV9 | CASSVVGARF | TGTGCCAGCAGCGTAGTGGGAGCGCGCTTC
. | many | TRBJ2-6 | TRBV5-8 | CASSFRASGANVLTF | TGTGCCAGCAGCTTTCGTGCCTCTGGGGCCAACGTCCTGACTTTC
TRBD1 | many | TRBJ2-6 | TRBV2 | CASGGQVNPGANVLTF | TGTGCCAGCGGGGGACAGGTTAATCCTGGGGCCAACGTCCTGACTTTC
. | few | TRBJ2-5 | TRBV18 | CASSPSVLRARKETQYF | TGTGCCAGCTCACCAAGCGTCTTGCGGGCCCGAAAGGAGACCCAGTACTTC
TRBD1 | many | TRBJ2-5 | TRBV2 | CASSAGTGTLQETQYF | TGTGCCAGCAGCGCGGGGACAGGAACGCTGCAAGAGACCCAGTACTTC
TRBD1 | . | TRBJ1-1 | TRBV20-1 | CSAVNRGGTEAFF | TGCAGTGCTGTAAACAGGGGGGGGACTGAAGCTTTCTTT
TRBD2 | many | TRBJ2-1 | TRBV15 | CATSTTGTSGNEQFF | TGTGCCACCAGCACAACCGGGACTAGCGGAAATGAGCAGTTCTTC
. | many | TRBJ2-7 | TRBV11-2 | CASSLAREAGEQYF | TGTGCCAGCAGCTTAGCCAGAGAGGCGGGGGAGCAGTACTTC
. | . | TRBJ2-7 | TRBV6-5 | CASSYLGGAEQYF | TGTGCCAGCAGTTACCTCGGGGGCGCCGAGCAGTACTTC
. | many | TRBJ1-6 | TRBV7-8 | CASSSGPGGSYNSPLHF | TGTGCCAGCAGCAGTGGACCGGGAGGTTCCTATAATTCACCCCTCCACTTT